Below, 32 T cell receptor beta chains from the same sample are listed, as sequenced in a study of response to subunit inactivated influenza vaccine. TCRdb re-called the RT-PCR reads through MiXCR, storing one row per CDR3 protein. The sample yields about 520,000 distinct CDR3 sequences, over 25% seen once. The sample was CD4+ T cells sorted from PBMCs, taken 4 to 6 days after vaccination. Receptors originate from a man in his fifties who received an inactivated influenza vaccine.

CDR3 DNA: TGTGCCAGCAGACAAGACAGGGGGACGCAGTATTTT. It yields the protein CASRQDRGTQYF. The rearrangement uses TRBV7-9 and TRBJ2-3, with TRBD1 identical over 9 bases. CDR3 length: 12 amino acids. J was trimmed by 9 bases and V by 6 bases; bases with no gene match: 4. CDR1 and CDR2 (germline): SEHNR, FQNEAQ (reference sequence).

J is TRBJ2-7 and V is TRBV29-1; D may correspond to TRBD1 or TRBD2 (5 bases each). The germline V gene has CDR1 SQVTM and CDR2 ANQGSEA. The CDR3 spans 14 residues. V was shortened by 6 bases and J by 0 bases, with 15 bases between the two germline ends. Written as DNA, the CDR3 is TGCAGCGTCTTTGGGACGGCCAGCTCCTACGAGCAGTACTTC. Its protein is CSVFGTASSYEQYF.

The rearrangement uses TRBV28 and TRBJ1-4; D is undetermined. Germline V lookup: CDR1 MDHEN, CDR2 SYDVKM. This CDR3 comprises 12 residues. V lost 3 bases to trimming and J lost 7 bases, with 6 bases between them. Here the CDR3 DNA reads TGTGCCAGCAGTTTTTTGGTTGAAAAACTGTTTTTT. Its protein product is CASSFLVEKLFF.

This clonotype was counted between two and nine times. The V gene is TRBV6-5, the J gene TRBJ1-3; D perhaps matches TRBD1 (5 bases). The germline V gene encodes CDR1 MNHEY and CDR2 SVGAGI. V gave up 3 bases and J gave up 2 bases, with 11 bases separating them. This CDR3 has 15 amino acids. The CDR3 DNA follows: TGTGCCAGCAGTTATTCAGGGCGTCCTGGAAACACCATATATTTT. Translated: CASSYSGRPGNTIYF.

This clonotype was found a few times. The chain couples TRBV5-1 to TRBJ1-1; D perhaps matches TRBD1 (5 bases). Germline V gives CDR1 SGHRS, CDR2 YFSETQ. CDR3 size: 15 residues. Trimming cost V 3 bases and J 5 bases, with 17 bases left between them. The CDR3 nucleotides read TGCGCCAGCAGCTGGGGCCTTGGGGATCGGACTGAAGCTTTCTTT. Protein product: CASSWGLGDRTEAFF.

This clonotype was recorded a few times. V is TRBV12-3 or TRBV12-4 and J is TRBJ1-4; tentatively, D is TRBD1 (6 bases). The CDR3 covers 14 residues. Trimming shortened V by 6 bases and J by 5 bases, and 13 bases separated the two germline ends. The DNA for the CDR3 is TGTGCCAGCAGGATGGGACACCAGAATGAAAAACTGTTTTTT. It codes for CASRMGHQNEKLFF.

This clonotype appeared a few times. This chain connects TRBV5-1 to TRBJ2-2; D not certain. Trimming shortened V by 0 bases and J by 5 bases, and 5 bases separated the two germline ends. The CDR3 sequence is 13 residues long. Germline CDR1 and CDR2: SGHRS and YFSETQ. CDR3 nucleotides: TGCGCCAGCAGCTTGGTGATTACCGGGGAGCTGTTTTTT. Its translation is CASSLVITGELFF.

V and J are TRBV20-1 and TRBJ2-7; 12 positions agree with TRBD2. Germline V lookup: CDR1 DFQATT, CDR2 SNEGSKA (reference sequence). The CDR3 contains 15 residues. Trimming took 3 bases from V and 7 from J; bases not matched to a gene: 10. The CDR3, as DNA: TGCAGTGCTAGCTCTCCTAGGGGACTAGCGGGTGAGCAGTACTTC. It specifies CSASSPRGLAGEQYF.

J is TRBJ1-6 and V is TRBV5-1; D call uncertain. The CDR3 consists of 13 residues. The ends were cut back, 0 bases at V and 8 bases at J, with 6 bases in the middle. Germline CDR1 reads SGHRS; CDR2 reads YFSETQ. The DNA for the CDR3 is TGCGCCAGCAGCTTGGCCACGGATTCACCCCTCCACTTT. Its translation: CASSLATDSPLHF.

The CDR3 loop is CATRTGGSSYEQYF. CDR3 coding DNA: TGTGCCACACGTACAGGGGGGAGCTCCTACGAGCAGTACTTC. This chain uses TRBV10-3 with TRBJ2-7, with TRBD1 matching 8 bases. The CDR3 loop spans 14 amino acids. Germline-derived CDR1 and CDR2 are ENHRY and SYGVKD. V shed 10 bases, J shed 0 bases, and the junction held 8 bases outside the gene matches.

This chain joins TRBV5-1 and TRBJ1-1, with 8 bases identical to TRBD1. Germline V lookup: CDR1 SGHRS, CDR2 YFSETQ. Trimming removed 9 bases from V and 3 bases from J; junction bases left unmatched: 7. This CDR3 contains 13 residues. The CDR3, as DNA: TGCGCCACCCAGGGGGCCTGGGACACTGAAGCTTTCTTT. Amino acid sequence: CATQGAWDTEAFF.

The chain has TRBV20-1 and TRBJ1-6; unclear D gene. Per the germline V gene, CDR1 is DFQATT and CDR2 is SNEGSKA (reference sequence). The CDR3 length is 12 residues. Trimming removed 2 bases from V and 9 bases from J, with 8 bases in between. In nucleotides, the CDR3 is TGCAGTGCTAGAACCTCTGGTTCACCCCTCCACTTT. This sequence encodes CSARTSGSPLHF.

The V and J genes are TRBV4-2 and TRBJ2-2; possible D gene TRBD1, 5 bases. This CDR3 contains 16 residues. The germline gives CDR1 LGHNA, CDR2 YNFKEQ. Between the trimmed V and J ends, which lost 0 bases and 3 bases, there was a span of 11 bases. CDR3 sequence reads: CASSQDSAGHTGELFF. CDR3 bases: TGTGCCAGCAGCCAAGATTCGGCAGGGCACACCGGGGAGCTGTTTTTT.

This clonotype has a handful of counts. The chain couples TRBV29-1 to TRBJ1-1; D unclear. V dropped 3 bases and J dropped 1 base, with 15 bases sitting between them. Germline CDR1 reads SQVTM; CDR2 reads ANQGSEA. The CDR3 loop spans 15 amino acids. This CDR3 is CSVDSALRPNTEAFF. The CDR3 region has the DNA TGCAGCGTTGACTCCGCCCTCAGGCCGAACACTGAAGCTTTCTTT.

This clonotype showed up just a few times. The V call is TRBV10-3, the J call TRBJ1-2; TRBD1 is a possible D gene (6 bases). The CDR3 extends over 13 amino acids. CDR1 ENHRY and CDR2 SYGVKD come from the germline V gene. V shed 7 bases and J shed 5 bases, with 14 bases lying between them. The CDR3 loop is CAITRDIGYGYTF. The CDR3 region has the DNA TGTGCCATCACCAGGGACATCGGATATGGCTACACCTTC.

This clonotype turned up a few times. As DNA, the CDR3 is TGTGCCAGCAGCCCCTTCGGTATGGGCCAGCCCCAGCATTTT. Encoded protein: CASSPFGMGQPQHF. The chain couples TRBV7-2 to TRBJ1-5; D call uncertain. V was cut by 5 bases and J by 7 bases, with 15 bases left in between. The V gene's germline CDR1 is SGHTA and CDR2 FQGNSA. This CDR3 is 14 amino acids long.

This rearrangement joins TRBV5-5 to TRBJ1-1, with a possible D match to TRBD1 (5 bases). CDR1 SGHKS and CDR2 YYEKEE come from the germline V gene (reference sequence). This CDR3 is 15 amino acids long. The V gene lost 3 bases and the J gene lost 1 base, with 13 bases spanning the gap. CDR3 coding DNA: TGTGCCAGCAGCTCGGACACCGGGGCGAACACTGAAGCTTTCTTT. This translates into CASSSDTGANTEAFF.

This clonotype was counted a few times. The chain has TRBV11-1 and TRBJ2-1; a weak D match, TRBD2 (6 bases). The CDR3 contains 18 residues. Germline CDR1 and CDR2: SGHAT and FQDESV (reference sequence). V lost 5 bases, J lost 0 bases, and 20 bases lay in between. DNA of the CDR3: TGTGCCAGCAGCCCCTTCGGGTCGGGAGCCAGCTCCTACAATGAGCAGTTCTTC. Protein: CASSPFGSGASSYNEQFF.

Concerning this clonotype: The junction departs from the called germline gene at one end, perhaps through a read error. The genes are TRBV29-1 and TRBJ2-3; D not certain. This CDR3 is 12 amino acids long. The germline CDR1 and CDR2 sequences are SQVTM and ANQGSEA. The DNA for the CDR3 is TGCAGCGTTGTAGTCAATCCAGATACGCGGTATTTT. This translates into CSVVVNPDTRYF.

The V and J genes are TRBV20-1 and TRBJ2-7; 9 nucleotides agree with TRBD2. Germline trimming cut 0 bases from V and 4 bases from J; bases unmatched to any gene: 19. Germline lookup yields CDR1 DFQATT and CDR2 SNEGSKA (reference sequence). The CDR3 contains 19 residues. CDR3 region: CSARDHLLVAGGSGYEQYF. The CDR3 nucleotides are TGCAGTGCTAGAGATCATCTGTTGGTGGCGGGAGGGTCGGGGTACGAGCAGTACTTC.

The genes are TRBV11-2 and TRBJ2-2; 11 bases map to TRBD2. CDR1 SGHAT and CDR2 FQNNGV come from the germline V gene. This CDR3 is built from 16 residues. Trimming removed 7 bases from V and 1 base from J; junction bases left unmatched: 5. The DNA for the CDR3 is TGTGCCAGCACCAGAGGGACTAGCGGGAACACCGGGGAGCTGTTTTTT. It encodes CASTRGTSGNTGELFF.

The chain recombines TRBV12-3 or TRBV12-4 with TRBJ2-7; 8 bases fit TRBD1. CDR3 size: 14 residues. V lost 2 bases and J lost 5; bases outside the gene matches: 5. CDR3 bases: TGTGCCAGCAGTTTAACCGGGACAGGTCACGAGCAGTACTTC. Protein: CASSLTGTGHEQYF.

This clonotype has just a few counts. The J gene is TRBJ2-4, the V gene TRBV7-9, with no clear D. The CDR3 spans 13 residues. Germline V gives CDR1 SEHNR, CDR2 FQNEAQ (reference sequence). The V and J ends lost 5 bases and 8 bases respectively, with 13 bases between them. The CDR3 bases are TGTGCCAGCAGCCCCTCGCCCAGTGACATTCAGTACTTC. Translated, it gives CASSPSPSDIQYF.

This chain joins TRBV7-2 and TRBJ2-5; possibly TRBD2 for D (6 bases). Germline V gene lookup returns CDR1 SGHTA and CDR2 FQGNSA. V lost 0 bases and J lost 5, with 13 bases in between. The CDR3 runs to 15 residues. CDR3 DNA: TGTGCCAGCAGCTTAGCGGGAGGTGTCCGGGAGACCCAGTACTTC. Protein sequence: CASSLAGGVRETQYF.

CDR3 DNA: TGCAGCGTTGTTGCGGAGTCCTACGAGCAGTACTTC. This gives the protein CSVVAESYEQYF. This chain links TRBV29-1 with TRBJ2-7; no clear D. The length of the CDR3 is 12 residues. Germline CDR1 is SQVTM and CDR2 is ANQGSEA. Between the trimmed V and J ends, which lost 4 bases and 1 base, there was a span of 8 bases.

The sample holds a few counts of this clonotype. The rearrangement uses TRBV7-8 and TRBJ2-1; no firm D call. Germline CDR1 and CDR2: SGHVS and FQNEAQ. The CDR3 has 11 amino acids. V was clipped by 2 bases and J by 10 bases, with 6 bases between them. DNA for the CDR3: TGTGCCAGCAGCTTATACGGGGAGCAGTTCTTC. Amino acids: CASSLYGEQFF.

This clonotype has more than one count but fewer than ten. The V gene is TRBV5-5, the J gene TRBJ2-2; tentative D call: TRBD2 (5 bases). Per the germline V gene, CDR1 is SGHKS and CDR2 is YYEKEE (reference sequence). The CDR3 spans 18 residues. Trimming cost V 4 bases and J 3 bases, with 22 bases left between them. The CDR3 DNA follows: TGTGCCAGCAGCACCCAACTCTCTAGCCCCCTATACACCGGGGAGCTGTTTTTT. Protein sequence: CASSTQLSSPLYTGELFF.

This clonotype has a handful of counts. The V gene is TRBV11-2, the J gene TRBJ2-1; D remains ambiguous. The ends were cut back, 0 bases at V and 6 bases at J, with 6 bases in the middle. Germline CDR1 SGHAT, CDR2 FQNNGV. The CDR3 runs to 13 residues. The CDR3 is CASSLERLNEQFF. The CDR3 DNA reads TGTGCCAGCAGCTTAGAGCGGCTCAATGAGCAGTTCTTC.

This rearrangement joins TRBV12-3 or TRBV12-4 to TRBJ2-7; no firm D call. The V and J ends lost 1 base and 4 bases respectively, with 8 bases between them. The length of the CDR3 is 13 residues. The CDR3 loop is CASSLVSRYEQYF. CDR3 DNA: TGTGCCAGCAGTTTAGTATCGCGTTACGAGCAGTACTTC.

V usage is TRBV3-1 and J usage is TRBJ1-4; 7 bases fit TRBD1. The V segment lost 0 bases and the J segment 6 bases; nucleotides outside the gene matches: 7. Germline-derived CDR1 and CDR2 are LGHDT and YNNKEL (reference sequence). The CDR3 is made up of 16 amino acids. CDR3 protein: CASSQELITGDEKLFF. CDR3 sequence (DNA): TGTGCCAGCAGCCAAGAGTTGATAACAGGGGATGAAAAACTGTTTTTT.

The chain employs TRBV20-1 and TRBJ2-2; D call uncertain. The length of the CDR3 is 14 residues. The germline gives CDR1 DFQATT, CDR2 SNEGSKA (reference sequence). Trimming shortened V by 4 bases and J by 2 bases, and 11 bases separated the two germline ends. Written as DNA, the CDR3 is TGCAGTGCTAACCAGCAGCCTAACACCGGGGAGCTGTTTTTT. Protein sequence: CSANQQPNTGELFF.

This clonotype came up many times. A read error may produce the germline difference seen at one junction end. The chain couples TRBV24-1 to TRBJ2-7, with 8 bases identical to TRBD2. The germline CDR1 and CDR2 sequences are KGHDR and SFDVKD. The length of the CDR3 is 15 residues. The CDR3 here is CATSDPRGVSNEQYF. DNA for the CDR3: TGTGCCACCAGTGATCCGCGGGGGGTCTCCAACGAGCAGTACTTC.